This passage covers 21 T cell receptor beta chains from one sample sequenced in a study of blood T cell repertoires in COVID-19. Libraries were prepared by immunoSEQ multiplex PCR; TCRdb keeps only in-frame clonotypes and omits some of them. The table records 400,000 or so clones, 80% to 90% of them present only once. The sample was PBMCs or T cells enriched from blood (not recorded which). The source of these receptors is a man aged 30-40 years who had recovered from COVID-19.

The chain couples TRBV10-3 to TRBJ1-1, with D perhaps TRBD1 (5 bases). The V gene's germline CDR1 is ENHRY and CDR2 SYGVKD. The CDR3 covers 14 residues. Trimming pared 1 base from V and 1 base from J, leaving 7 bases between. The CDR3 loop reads CAISEFTGNTEAFF. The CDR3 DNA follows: TGTGCCATCAGTGAGTTCACAGGGAACACTGAAGCTTTCTTT.

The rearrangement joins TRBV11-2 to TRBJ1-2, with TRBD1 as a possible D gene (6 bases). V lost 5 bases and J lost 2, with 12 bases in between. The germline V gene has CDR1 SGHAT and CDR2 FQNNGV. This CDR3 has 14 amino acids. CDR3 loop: CASSRTGGNYGYTF. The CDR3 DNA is TGTGCCAGCAGCCGGACGGGGGGCAACTATGGCTACACCTTC.

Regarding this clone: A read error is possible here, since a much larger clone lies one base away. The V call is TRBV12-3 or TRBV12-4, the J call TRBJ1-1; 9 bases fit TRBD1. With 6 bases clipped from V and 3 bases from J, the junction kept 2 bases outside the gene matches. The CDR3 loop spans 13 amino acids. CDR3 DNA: TGTGCCAGCAGCCGGGACAGGGACACTGAAGCTTTCTTT. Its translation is CASSRDRDTEAFF.

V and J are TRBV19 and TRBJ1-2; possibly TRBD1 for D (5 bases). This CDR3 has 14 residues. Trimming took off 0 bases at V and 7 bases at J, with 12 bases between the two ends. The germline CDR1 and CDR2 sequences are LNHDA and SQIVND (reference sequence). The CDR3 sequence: CASSIDQVQGGYTF. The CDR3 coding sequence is TGTGCCAGTAGTATAGATCAGGTGCAGGGTGGCTACACCTTC.

The CDR3 is CASSPGGAMNTEAFF. The CDR3 DNA reads as TGTGCCAGCAGCCCGGGGGGAGCTATGAACACTGAAGCTTTCTTT. This sequence joins TRBV7-9 and TRBJ1-1; tentative D call: TRBD1 (5 bases). Trimming removed 5 bases from V and 0 bases from J, with 13 bases in between. Germline V gives CDR1 SEHNR, CDR2 FQNEAQ (reference sequence). This CDR3 spans 15 amino acids.

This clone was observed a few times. The CDR3 sequence: CASSRTTNYEQYF. For the CDR3, the DNA is TGTGCCAGCAGTAGGACTACCAACTACGAGCAGTACTTC. The V call is TRBV6-5, the J call TRBJ2-7, with D maybe TRBD2 (6 bases). The V end was cut by 5 bases, the J end by 3 bases, with 11 bases between. The CDR3 consists of 13 residues. Germline V gene data show CDR1 as MNHEY and CDR2 as SVGAGI.

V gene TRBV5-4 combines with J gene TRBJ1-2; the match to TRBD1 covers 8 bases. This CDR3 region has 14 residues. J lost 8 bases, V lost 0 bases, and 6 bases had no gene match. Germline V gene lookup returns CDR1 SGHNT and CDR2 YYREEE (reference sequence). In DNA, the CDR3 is TGTGCCAGCAGCTTGGTGGGGACAGGAGCAGGCTACACCTTC. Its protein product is CASSLVGTGAGYTF.

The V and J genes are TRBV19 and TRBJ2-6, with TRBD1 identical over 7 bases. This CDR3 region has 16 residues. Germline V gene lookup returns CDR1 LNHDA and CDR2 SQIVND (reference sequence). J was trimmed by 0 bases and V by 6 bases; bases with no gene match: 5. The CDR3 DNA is TGTGCCAGTAGGCCCAGGGGGAGCTCTGGGGCCAACGTCCTGACTTTC. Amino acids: CASRPRGSSGANVLTF. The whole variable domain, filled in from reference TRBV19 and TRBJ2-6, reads DGGITQSPKYLFRKEGQNVTLSCEQNLNHDAMYWYRQDPGQGLRLIYYSQIVNDFQKGDIAEGYSVSREKKESFPLTVTSAQKNPTAFYLCASRPRGSSGANVLTFGAGSRLTVL.

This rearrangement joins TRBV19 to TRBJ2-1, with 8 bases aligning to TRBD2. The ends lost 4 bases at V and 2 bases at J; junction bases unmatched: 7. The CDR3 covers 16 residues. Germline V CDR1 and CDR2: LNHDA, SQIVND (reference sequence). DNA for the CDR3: TGTGCCAGTAGTAAAACTAGCGGATGGACCTACAATGAGCAGTTCTTC. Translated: CASSKTSGWTYNEQFF.

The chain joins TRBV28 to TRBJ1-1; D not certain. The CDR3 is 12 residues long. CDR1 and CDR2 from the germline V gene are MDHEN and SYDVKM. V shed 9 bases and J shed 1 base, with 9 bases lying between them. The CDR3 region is CASRERNTEAFF. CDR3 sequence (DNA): TGTGCCAGTCGGGAGAGGAACACTGAAGCTTTCTTT.

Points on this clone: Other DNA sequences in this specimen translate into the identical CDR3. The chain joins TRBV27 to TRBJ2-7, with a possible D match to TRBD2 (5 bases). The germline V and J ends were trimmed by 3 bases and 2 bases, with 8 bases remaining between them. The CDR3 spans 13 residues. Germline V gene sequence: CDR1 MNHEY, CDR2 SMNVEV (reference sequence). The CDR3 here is CASSFRGPYEQYF. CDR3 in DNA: TGTGCCAGCAGTTTTAGAGGGCCCTACGAGCAGTACTTC.

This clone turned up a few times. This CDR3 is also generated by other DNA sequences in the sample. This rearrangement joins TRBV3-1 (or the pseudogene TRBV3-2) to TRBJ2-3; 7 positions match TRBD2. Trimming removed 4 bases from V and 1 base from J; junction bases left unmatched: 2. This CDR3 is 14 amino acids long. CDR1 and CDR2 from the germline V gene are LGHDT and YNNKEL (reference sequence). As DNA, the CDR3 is TGTGCCAGCAGCCCCCGGGGGGGCACAGATACGCAGTATTTT. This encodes CASSPRGGTDTQYF.

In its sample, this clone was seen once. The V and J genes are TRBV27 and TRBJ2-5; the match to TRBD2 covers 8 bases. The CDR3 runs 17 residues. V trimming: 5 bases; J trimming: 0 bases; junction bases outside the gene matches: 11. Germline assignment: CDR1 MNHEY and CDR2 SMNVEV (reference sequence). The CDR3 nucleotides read TGTGCCAGCAGTCCTCTCGCGTCGGGAGGGCACCAAGAGACCCAGTACTTC. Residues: CASSPLASGGHQETQYF.

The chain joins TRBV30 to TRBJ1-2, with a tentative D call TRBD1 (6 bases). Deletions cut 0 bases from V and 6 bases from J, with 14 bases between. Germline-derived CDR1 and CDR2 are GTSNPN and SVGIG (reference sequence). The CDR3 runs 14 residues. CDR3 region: CAWSVQGSLDGYTF. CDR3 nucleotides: TGTGCCTGGAGTGTGCAGGGGAGTTTAGATGGCTACACCTTC.

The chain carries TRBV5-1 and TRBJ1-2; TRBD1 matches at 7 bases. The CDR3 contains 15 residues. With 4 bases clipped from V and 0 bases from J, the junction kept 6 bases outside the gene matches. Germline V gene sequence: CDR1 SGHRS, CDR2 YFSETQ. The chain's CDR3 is CASSPSGQPNYGYTF. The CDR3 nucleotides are TGCGCCAGCAGCCCCTCGGGACAGCCTAACTATGGCTACACCTTC.

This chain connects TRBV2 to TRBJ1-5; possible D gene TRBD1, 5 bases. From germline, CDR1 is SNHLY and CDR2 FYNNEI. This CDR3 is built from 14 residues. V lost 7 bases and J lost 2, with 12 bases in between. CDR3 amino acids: CASNTGFGNQPQHF. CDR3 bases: TGTGCCAGCAATACAGGTTTCGGCAATCAGCCCCAGCATTTT.

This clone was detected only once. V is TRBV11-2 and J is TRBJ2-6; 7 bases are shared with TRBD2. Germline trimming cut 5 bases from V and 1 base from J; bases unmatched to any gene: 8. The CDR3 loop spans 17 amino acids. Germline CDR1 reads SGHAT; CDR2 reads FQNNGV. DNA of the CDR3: TGTGCCAGCAGCAAGCGGGACGTACCGTCTGGGGCCAACGTCCTGACTTTC. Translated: CASSKRDVPSGANVLTF.

The CDR3 sequence is CASSSGTGVYNEQFF. The DNA for the CDR3 is TGTGCCAGCAGCTCAGGGACAGGGGTATACAATGAGCAGTTCTTC. This chain uses TRBV5-4 with TRBJ2-1; 10 bases align to TRBD1. The V and J ends lost 3 bases and 4 bases, in that order; junction bases with no gene match: 4. The CDR3 spans 15 residues. Germline loops: CDR1 SGHNT, CDR2 YYREEE (reference sequence).

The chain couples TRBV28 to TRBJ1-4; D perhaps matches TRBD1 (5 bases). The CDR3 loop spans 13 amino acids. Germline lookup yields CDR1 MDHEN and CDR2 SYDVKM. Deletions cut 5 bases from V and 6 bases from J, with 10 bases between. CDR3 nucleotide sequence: TGTGCCAGCAGTCGGGGGTGGGATGAAAAACTGTTTTTT. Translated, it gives CASSRGWDEKLFF.

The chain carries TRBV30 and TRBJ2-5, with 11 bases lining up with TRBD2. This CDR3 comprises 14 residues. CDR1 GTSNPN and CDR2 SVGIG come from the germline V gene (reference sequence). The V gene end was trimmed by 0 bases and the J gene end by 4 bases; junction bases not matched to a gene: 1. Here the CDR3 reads CAWSVGLAGETQYF. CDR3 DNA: TGTGCCTGGAGTGTAGGACTAGCGGGAGAGACCCAGTACTTC.

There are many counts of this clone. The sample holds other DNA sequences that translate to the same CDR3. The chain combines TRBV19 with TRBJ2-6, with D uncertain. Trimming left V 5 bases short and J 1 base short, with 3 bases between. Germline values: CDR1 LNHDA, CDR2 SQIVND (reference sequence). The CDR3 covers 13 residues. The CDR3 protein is CASSQSGANVLTF. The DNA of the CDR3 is TGTGCCAGTAGTCAATCTGGGGCCAACGTCCTGACTTTC. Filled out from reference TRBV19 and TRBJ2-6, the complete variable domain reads DGGITQSPKYLFRKEGQNVTLSCEQNLNHDAMYWYRQDPGQGLRLIYYSQIVNDFQKGDIAEGYSVSREKKESFPLTVTSAQKNPTAFYLCASSQSGANVLTFGAGSRLTVL.